This T cell receptor beta chain was recorded in a study of vaccination effects on CD4 cells after COVID-19. Notes on the study in general: In vaccinees who were healthy, merely 1 out of 255 vaccine-induced clones cross-reacted with common cold coronaviruses.

With respect to this clone: What it binds is unknown.

The assay was immunoSEQ multiplex PCR, and TCRdb's table has in-frame clones only and misses some. This sample yields almost 40,000 clones, of which 82% are seen a single time; 2.5% to 3.5% belongs to the top ten. The CDR3 runs to 12 residues. The V and J ends lost 0 bases and 6 bases respectively, with 7 bases between them. Per germline, CDR1 SGHDT and CDR2 YYEEEE. Following culture for about ten days, CD4+ T cells were isolated. In the vaccine recipients, nucleocapsid antibodies were negative and there was no prior SARS-CoV-2 infection. IL-2 medium took the place of half the medium on both days 3 and 7.

The chain couples TRBV5-6 to TRBJ2-7; D ambiguous. The receptor was isolated from a human donor who received a COVID-19 vaccine. The sequencing used CD4+ T cells from PBMCs cultured without peptide, collected before COVID-19 vaccination. The CDR3 protein is CASSLGSREQYV. The CDR3 DNA reads as TGTGCCAGCAGCTTGGGGTCGCGCGAGCAGTACGTC.